This T cell receptor (beta chain) was retrieved from a study of lymphopenia after photon versus proton radiotherapy (dated by TCRdb to between 2017 and 2020). For the wider study: The study compared the immunological effects of photon versus proton radiation therapy in patients with gastrointestinal tumors who developed high-grade lymphopenia. The cohort comprised 20 or so patients with gastrointestinal tumors who received either photon or proton therapy and then developed lymphopenia. The study was designed to characterize how the impact on the immune system differs between the two radiation modalities.

CDR1 LGHNA and CDR2 YSLEER are derived from the germline V gene. Trimming leaves V shorter by 0 bases and J shorter by 8 bases, with the junction holding 13 bases beyond the gene matches. The CDR3 goes from the cysteine to the phenylalanine over 17 residues. CDR3 DNA is the only sequence kept; it has 51 bases, read in frame from the first base. To prepare the library, the immunoSEQ multiplex PCR assay was applied. Deep sequencing of rearranged TCR beta loci, alongside multiparametric flow cytometry, was used to profile T cell repertoires. TCRdb stores this immuneACCESS table with in-frame sequences only. Part of the clones is absent; in the studies checked, under half of the shortfall reflects unresolved V genes, and no reason is known for the rest. This sample lists more than 15,000 clones; roughly 86% were detected once. The leading ten clones occupy 2.9% of the sample. The paper's findings and limits, for the study overall: After the lymphocyte count nadir, oligoclonal expansion, especially of CD8+ Temra cells, was observed in photon-treated repertoires, and the drop in diversity was driven by this expansion. Proton-treated patients stayed relatively stable during treatment, while photon-treated patients lost naive T cells and TCR diversity and gained effector/memory populations. Across the cohort, a larger post-nadir drop in TCR diversity was inversely correlated with overall survival time among patients who died. The survival association was assessed only in patients who died, and better survival with proton therapy was presented by the authors as a possibility rather than a demonstrated result.

Turning to this clone: Its antigen remains undetermined. Per-nucleotide qualities are absent, and no much larger clonotype sits a single base away.

The TCR sequence derives from a woman aged 45-65 years with pancreatic cancer. The material sequenced was peripheral blood, taken from a patient treated with photon-based radiotherapy. The chain uses TRBV4-3 and TRBJ2-1; 7 nucleotides in the junction match TRBD1. The DNA sequence is as follows: TGCGCCAGCAGCCAAGACCCCGACAGGGAATCTAGTGATGAGCAGTTCTTC. The resulting protein is CASSQDPDRESSDEQFF.